What follows are 14 T cell receptor beta chains derived from one specimen sequenced in a study of T cells in Graves' hyperthyroidism and ophthalmopathy. The source material, RNA transcripts, was used to amplify TCR beta CDR3 regions. The HTBI primer set drove a first-round RT-PCR of the TCR CDR3. One entry per CDR3 protein, called by TCRdb with MiXCR from the multiplex PCR reads. The top ten hold 7.5% to 9.5% of the sample, which has hundreds of thousands of distinct CDR3 sequences, roughly 37% seen once. Sequencing used blood. These TCRs come from a man between 18 and 29 years old with Graves' hyperthyroidism.

This clonotype was counted only a few times. The CDR3 DNA reads as TGTGCCAGCAGACATAACTATGGCTACACCTTC. Encoded protein: CASRHNYGYTF. The rearrangement links TRBV6-5 to TRBJ1-2; unclear D gene. From germline, CDR1 is MNHEY and CDR2 SVGAGI. The germline V and J ends were trimmed by 6 bases and 1 base, with 3 bases remaining between them. The CDR3 runs to 11 residues.

The chain is built from TRBV20-1 and TRBJ2-5; D ambiguous. Germline values: CDR1 DFQATT, CDR2 SNEGSKA (reference sequence). Trimming left V 0 bases short and J 5 bases short, with 13 bases between. The CDR3 is made up of 14 amino acids. CDR3 coding DNA: TGCAGTGCTAGAGATGCCGGGTTTGCGGAGACCCAGTACTTC. Its protein is CSARDAGFAETQYF.

This clonotype was seen only a few times. The chain employs TRBV12-3 or TRBV12-4 and TRBJ2-7; the match to TRBD2 covers 8 bases. There are 14 residues in the CDR3. V lost 8 bases to trimming and J lost 2 bases; unmatched junction nucleotides: 8. The CDR3 DNA sequence: TGTGCCAGCGGGCCCGGGGGGGGCCCCTACGAGCAGTACTTC. Translated: CASGPGGGPYEQYF.

V is TRBV5-1 and J is TRBJ1-1; D possibly corresponds to TRBD1 (5 bases). Germline CDR1 SGHRS, CDR2 YFSETQ. CDR3 length: 16 amino acids. V lost 6 bases and J lost 0, with 18 bases in between. DNA for the CDR3: TGCGCCAGCAAATTGGGGGTTTTCTGGGTGAACACTGAAGCTTTCTTT. Protein product: CASKLGVFWVNTEAFF.

This clonotype was seen repeatedly, ten times or more. The rearrangement links TRBV2 to TRBJ1-4; the D is unclear. The CDR3 is 14 amino acids. Trimming removed 5 bases at V and 8 bases at J, with 15 bases between. CDR1 is SNHLY and CDR2 is FYNNEI in the germline V gene. The CDR3 DNA reads TGTGCCAGCAGTATAGGCGAGGGAAGCGAAAAACTGTTTTTT. Its protein is CASSIGEGSEKLFF.

The chain carries TRBV25-1 and TRBJ1-2; D call uncertain. Trimming removed 5 bases at V and 8 bases at J, with 12 bases between. This CDR3 is 12 amino acids long. The V gene's germline CDR1 is MGHDK and CDR2 SYGVNS. The CDR3 DNA reads TGTGCCAGCAGTCCTCGGATCCGAGGCTACACCTTC. Residues: CASSPRIRGYTF.

The V and J genes are TRBV4-1 and TRBJ1-1; D not certain. The CDR3 contains 14 residues. The germline CDR1 and CDR2 sequences are MGHRA and YSYEKL. Trimming pared 1 base from V and 6 bases from J, leaving 12 bases between. The CDR3 here is CASSQVRVSPEAFF. Written as DNA, the CDR3 is TGCGCCAGCAGCCAAGTGAGGGTTAGTCCTGAAGCTTTCTTT.

This chain connects TRBV19 to TRBJ1-6; no clear D. V was cut by 3 bases and J by 0 bases, with 6 bases left in between. The germline gives CDR1 LNHDA, CDR2 SQIVND (reference sequence). This CDR3 has 15 residues. The CDR3: CASSIHSSYNSPLHF. In DNA, the CDR3 is TGTGCCAGTAGTATCCACAGCTCCTATAATTCACCCCTCCACTTT.

This clonotype has a count of ten or more. CDR3 coding DNA: TGCAGCGTCTCATCAGGGGCTGAAAAACTGTTTTTT. Encoded protein: CSVSSGAEKLFF. The V gene is TRBV29-1, the J gene TRBJ1-4; D perhaps matches TRBD1 (6 bases). Germline V gene sequence: CDR1 SQVTM, CDR2 ANQGSEA. The CDR3 runs to 12 residues. Trimming removed 6 bases from V and 7 bases from J, with 12 bases in between. The full variable domain, completed using reference TRBV29-1 and TRBJ1-4, is SAVISQKPSRDICQRGTSLTIQCQVDSQVTMMFWYRQQPGQSLTLIATANQGSEATYESGFVIDKFPISRPNLTFSTLTVSNMSPEDSSIYLCSVSSGAEKLFFGSGTQLSVL.

Details on this clonotype: At one boundary the junction diverges from the germline segment, which might be a read error. The chain employs TRBV29-1 and TRBJ2-7; D is perhaps TRBD1 or TRBD2 (5 bases each). Germline-derived CDR1 and CDR2 are SQVTM and ANQGSEA. This CDR3 has 14 amino acids. The CDR3 DNA is TGCAGCGTTACTGGGACCGAGTTTTCCTACAAGCAGTACTTC. Amino acid sequence: CSVTGTEFSYKQYF.

This clonotype was seen more than once but under ten times. V gene TRBV7-9 combines with J gene TRBJ1-5; maybe TRBD1 (5 bases). Germline CDR1 and CDR2: SEHNR and FQNEAQ (reference sequence). Trimming pared 3 bases from V and 7 bases from J, leaving 13 bases between. This CDR3 is 14 amino acids long. This CDR3 is CASSFGRDRQPQHF. CDR3 coding DNA: TGTGCCAGCAGCTTCGGCAGGGACCGGCAGCCCCAGCATTTT.

CDR3 protein: CASSLGQGAPYEQYF. CDR3 coding DNA: TGTGCCAGCAGCTTGGGACAGGGGGCGCCCTACGAGCAGTACTTC. The chain is built from TRBV5-4 and TRBJ2-7; 10 bases map to TRBD1. The CDR3 length is 15 residues. With 0 bases clipped from V and 2 bases from J, the junction kept 2 bases outside the gene matches. Germline values: CDR1 SGHNT, CDR2 YYREEE (reference sequence).

The chain combines TRBV6-5 with TRBJ2-2; tentatively, D is TRBD1 (5 bases). Germline V CDR1 and CDR2: MNHEY, SVGAGI. V lost 4 bases and J 7 bases, leaving 16 bases between the germline ends. The length of the CDR3 is 15 residues. Here the CDR3 reads CASSLGPRRGGELFF. The CDR3 nucleotides read TGTGCCAGCAGTTTAGGTCCCCGAAGGGGCGGGGAGCTGTTTTTT.

The gene calls are TRBV7-9 and TRBJ2-7; possibly TRBD2 for D (6 bases). The germline V and J ends were trimmed by 7 bases and 3 bases, with 16 bases remaining between them. CDR1 is SEHNR, CDR2 FQNEAQ, per germline (reference sequence). CDR3 length: 14 residues. The CDR3 sequence is CASKMLGGGYEQYF. The CDR3 coding sequence is TGTGCCAGCAAAATGTTGGGGGGTGGCTACGAGCAGTACTTC.